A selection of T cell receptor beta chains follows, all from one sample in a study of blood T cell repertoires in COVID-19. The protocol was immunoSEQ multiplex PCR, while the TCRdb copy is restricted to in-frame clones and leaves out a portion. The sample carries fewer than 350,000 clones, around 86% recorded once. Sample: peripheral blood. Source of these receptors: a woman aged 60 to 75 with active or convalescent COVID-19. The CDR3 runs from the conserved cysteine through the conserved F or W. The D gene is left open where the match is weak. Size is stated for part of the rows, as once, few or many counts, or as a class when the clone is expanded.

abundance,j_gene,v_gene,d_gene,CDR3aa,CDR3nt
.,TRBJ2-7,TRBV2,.,CASRADTYEQYF,TGTGCCAGCAGGGCTGACACCTACGAGCAGTACTTC
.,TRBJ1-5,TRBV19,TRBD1,CASRKGQFNQPQHF,TGTGCCAGTAGGAAGGGACAGTTCAATCAGCCCCAGCATTTT
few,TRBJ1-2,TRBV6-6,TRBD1,CASSYPGQGYGYTF,TGTGCCAGCAGTTACCCTGGACAGGGCTATGGCTACACCTTC
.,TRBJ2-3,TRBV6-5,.,CASSYLDTQYF,TGTGCCAGCAGTTACCTAGATACGCAGTATTTT
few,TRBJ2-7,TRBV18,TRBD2,CASSPGGLEGYEQYF,TGTGCCAGCTCACCAGGTGGACTAGAGGGCTACGAGCAGTACTTC
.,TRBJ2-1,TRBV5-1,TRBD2,CASSLAGGGYYNEQFF,TGCGCCAGCAGCTTGGCGGGCGGGGGGTACTACAATGAGCAGTTCTTC
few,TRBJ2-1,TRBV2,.,CASNAGLINEQFF,TGTGCCAGCAACGCGGGGCTAATCAATGAGCAGTTCTTC
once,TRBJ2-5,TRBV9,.,CASSRGGETQYF,TGTGCCAGCAGCCGAGGGGGAGAGACCCAGTACTTC
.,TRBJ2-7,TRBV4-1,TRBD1,CASSHVGTAYEQYF,TGCGCCAGCAGCCACGTCGGGACAGCCTACGAGCAGTACTTC
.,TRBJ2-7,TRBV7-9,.,CASSPAGSYEQYF,TGTGCCAGCAGCCCTGCGGGATCCTACGAGCAGTACTTC
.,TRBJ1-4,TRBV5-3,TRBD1,CARSHTPFDRAKGRGNEKLFF,TGTGCCAGAAGCCACACACCGTTCGACAGGGCGAAGGGGCGAGGTAATGAAAAACTGTTTTTT
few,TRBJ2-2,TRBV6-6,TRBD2,CASSPRGGGVTGELFF,TGTGCCAGCAGCCCACGGGGCGGGGGGGTCACCGGGGAGCTGTTTTTT
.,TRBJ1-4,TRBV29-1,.,CSVRDEKLFF,TGCAGCGTTCGGGATGAAAAACTGTTTTTT
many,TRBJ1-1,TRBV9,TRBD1,CASSGPGGTEAFF,TGTGCCAGCAGCGGCCCAGGGGGCACTGAAGCTTTCTTT
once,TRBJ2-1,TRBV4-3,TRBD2,CASSQDSTSGGLQPTNEQFF,TGCGCCAGCAGCCAAGATTCTACTAGCGGGGGACTTCAACCTACCAATGAGCAGTTCTTC
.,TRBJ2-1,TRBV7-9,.,CASSLGWGARVF,TGTGCCAGCAGCTTAGGTTGGGGCGCCAGGGTCTTC
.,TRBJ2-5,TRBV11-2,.,CASSPPPKTAQYF,TGTGCCAGCAGCCCCCCACCTAAAACGGCCCAGTACTTC
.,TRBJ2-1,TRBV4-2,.,CASSQEGGRNEQFF,TGTGCCAGCAGTCAGGAGGGGGGGAGGAATGAGCAGTTCTTC
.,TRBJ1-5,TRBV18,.,CASSLDSLNQPQHF,TGTGCCAGCTCACTGGACAGCCTCAATCAGCCCCAGCATTTT
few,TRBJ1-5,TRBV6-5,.,CASRLQVHNQPQHF,TGTGCCAGCAGGCTACAGGTTCACAATCAGCCCCAGCATTTT
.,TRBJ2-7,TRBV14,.,CASSQVGENYEQYF,TGTGCCAGCAGCCAAGTCGGGGAAAACTACGAGCAGTACTTC
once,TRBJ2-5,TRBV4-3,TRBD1,CASSQDQGAGETQYF,TGCGCCAGCAGCCAAGATCAGGGGGCTGGGGAGACCCAGTACTTC
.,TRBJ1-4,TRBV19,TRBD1,CATRDRGHEDEKLFF,TGTGCCACTAGAGACAGGGGGCATGAGGATGAAAAACTGTTTTTT
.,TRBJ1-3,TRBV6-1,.,CASSEGGQMNTIYF,TGTGCCAGCAGTGAAGGGGGGCAGATGAACACCATATATTTT
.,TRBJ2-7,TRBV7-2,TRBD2,CASNRLAGDYEQYF,TGTGCCAGCAACCGACTAGCGGGGGACTACGAGCAGTACTTC